Following are 23 T cell receptor beta chains from one sample sequenced in a study of T cell responses to AZD1222 COVID-19 vaccine. Here immunoSEQ multiplex PCR was the method, and the copy in TCRdb shows in-frame clones only, minus some. The profile shows around 100,000 clones, approximately 91% of them singletons. The sequences come from peripheral blood, collected on day 0 of AZD1222 vaccination. Receptors were obtained from an adult in good health.

V is TRBV2 and J is TRBJ1-6, with 10 bases aligning to TRBD1. After removal of 7 bases from V and 7 bases from J, the junction contained 1 base not matched to a gene. The CDR3 runs to 13 residues. Germline loops: CDR1 SNHLY, CDR2 FYNNEI. The CDR3 DNA sequence: TGTGCCAGCACGGGACAGGGGAATTCACCCCTCCACTTT. It encodes CASTGQGNSPLHF.

The V call is TRBV6-6, the J call TRBJ1-2, with D uncertain. V was shortened by 1 base and J by 0 bases, with 6 bases between the two germline ends. There are 14 residues in the CDR3. Per the germline V gene, CDR1 is MNHNY and CDR2 is SVGAGI (reference sequence). DNA of the CDR3: TGTGCCAGCAGTTACTTCGGGACTAACTATGGCTACACCTTC. It is translated as CASSYFGTNYGYTF.

The chain couples TRBV12-3 or TRBV12-4 to TRBJ2-3, with D hard to call. With 3 bases removed from V and 2 bases from J, the gap between germline ends came to 6 bases. The length of the CDR3 is 13 residues. Here the CDR3 reads CASSFYDTDTQYF. As DNA, the CDR3 is TGTGCCAGCAGTTTTTATGACACAGATACGCAGTATTTT.

V usage is TRBV10-3 and J usage is TRBJ1-3; TRBD1 matches 7 bases. The trim removed 6 bases at V and 0 bases at J, leaving 2 bases unmatched. The CDR3 runs to 14 residues. The germline V gene has CDR1 ENHRY and CDR2 SYGVKD. The CDR3 sequence is CAIRGTDSGNTIYF. For the CDR3, the DNA is TGTGCCATCAGGGGGACAGACTCTGGAAACACCATATATTTT.

The genes are TRBV2 and TRBJ2-1; D is uncertain. The germline V gene has CDR1 SNHLY and CDR2 FYNNEI. This CDR3 has 15 residues. Trimming removed 3 bases from V and 0 bases from J, with 9 bases in between. The CDR3 reads CASSEGPSSYNEQFF. In DNA form, the CDR3 reads TGTGCCAGCAGTGAGGGCCCGAGCTCCTACAATGAGCAGTTCTTC.

CDR3 sequence: CASSLGTGTPIYF. The CDR3 DNA is TGTGCCAGCAGCTTAGGGACAGGTACCCCCATATATTTT. The V gene is TRBV7-3, the J gene TRBJ1-3; 8 bases agree with TRBD1. The germline V gene has CDR1 SGHTA and CDR2 FQGTGA. This CDR3 has 13 residues. V was pared by 2 bases and J by 11 bases, with 5 bases of the junction left unmatched. Combining the CDR3 with reference TRBV7-3 and TRBJ1-3 gives the whole variable domain GAGVSQTPSNKVTEKGKYVELRCDPISGHTALYWYRQSLGQGPEFLIYFQGTGAADDSGLPNDRFFAVRPEGSVSTLKIQRTERGDSAVYLCASSLGTGTPIYFGEGSWLTVV.

V usage is TRBV13 and J usage is TRBJ2-1; 8 nucleotides agree with TRBD2. The germline V gene encodes CDR1 PRHDT and CDR2 FYEKMQ (reference sequence). The CDR3 length is 16 residues. V trimming: 3 bases; J trimming: 7 bases; junction bases outside the gene matches: 11. The CDR3 spells CASSFFTGGAGNEQFF. Here the CDR3 DNA reads TGTGCCAGCAGCTTTTTTACCGGGGGGGCCGGGAATGAGCAGTTCTTC. The whole variable domain, filled in from reference TRBV13 and TRBJ2-1, reads AAGVIQSPRHLIKEKRETATLKCYPIPRHDTVYWYQQGPGQDPQFLISFYEKMQSDKGSIPDRFSAQQFSDYHSELNMSSLELGDSALYFCASSFFTGGAGNEQFFGPGTRLTVL.

V is TRBV12-5 and J is TRBJ2-7; maybe TRBD1 (6 bases). With 5 bases removed from V and 0 bases from J, the gap between germline ends came to 11 bases. Germline CDR1 and CDR2: LGHNT and FRNRAP. The CDR3 length is 14 residues. The DNA for the CDR3 is TGTGCTAGTGGTCCCAAACAGGGCTCCTACGAGCAGTACTTC. Translated, it gives CASGPKQGSYEQYF.

This clone has a single count. CDR3 DNA sequence: TGTGCCAGCAGTTCGAAGCGCCCTTTCTTT. This translates into CASSSKRPFF. The chain employs TRBV12-3 or TRBV12-4 and TRBJ1-1; D is ambiguous. Trimming stripped 4 bases from V and 12 bases from J, with 9 bases between. This CDR3 spans 10 amino acids.

The chain carries TRBV6-5 and TRBJ1-5; 7 positions match TRBD1. CDR3 length: 15 residues. Germline CDR1 and CDR2: MNHEY and SVGAGI. V dropped 7 bases and J dropped 4; count of bases not matched to a gene: 10. The CDR3 DNA reads as TGTGCCAGCACCCGGTGGACAGGTTCAAATCAGCCCCAGCATTTT. Translated: CASTRWTGSNQPQHF.

This clone occurred a few times. This chain links TRBV30 with TRBJ2-7; D gene uncertain. The V end was cut by 8 bases, the J end by 2 bases, with 10 bases between. The CDR3 runs 11 residues. Per germline, CDR1 GTSNPN and CDR2 SVGIG (reference sequence). The CDR3 DNA reads TGTGCCCAGGATAGGGCCTACGAGCAGTACTTC. Its translation is CAQDRAYEQYF. Combining the CDR3 with reference TRBV30 and TRBJ2-7 gives the whole variable domain SQTIHQWPATLVQPVGSPLSLECTVEGTSNPNLYWYRQAAGRGLQLLFYSVGIGQISSEVPQNLSASRPQDRQFILSSKKLLLSDSGFYLCAQDRAYEQYFGPGTRLTVT.

The V and J genes are TRBV6-5 and TRBJ1-2, with 9 nucleotides matching TRBD1. Trimming cost V 5 bases and J 14 bases; bases outside gene matches: 12. Germline CDR1 is MNHEY and CDR2 is SVGAGI. CDR3 size: 13 residues. The CDR3 coding sequence is TGTGCCAGCAGTCCTTGGGACAGGGATTCCGCGACCTTC. Its translation is CASSPWDRDSATF.

The CDR3 region is CASSASSGVYNEQFF. DNA for the CDR3: TGTGCCAGCAGCGCCTCTAGCGGGGTTTACAATGAGCAGTTCTTC. The V and J genes are TRBV9 and TRBJ2-1; TRBD2 matches at 9 bases. This CDR3 comprises 15 residues. CDR1 SGDLS and CDR2 YYNGEE come from the germline V gene. V gave up 3 bases and J gave up 4 bases; unmatched junction bases: 5.

The chain uses TRBV19 and TRBJ1-2; D gene ambiguous. Germline V CDR1 and CDR2: LNHDA, SQIVND (reference sequence). This CDR3 comprises 15 residues. Between the trimmed V and J ends, which lost 3 bases and 4 bases, there was a span of 15 bases. CDR3 sequence (DNA): TGTGCCAGTAGTATTTGGTCGACGGGATTCTATGGCTACACCTTC. Encoded protein: CASSIWSTGFYGYTF.

This clone was observed once. The chain couples TRBV9 to TRBJ1-1; no clear D. Germline V lookup: CDR1 SGDLS, CDR2 YYNGEE. The V end lost 4 bases, the J end lost 4 bases, and 17 bases lay between the germline ends. The CDR3 consists of 15 residues. The CDR3 DNA reads as TGTGCCAGCAGCAACGGCCACCTAACAGTCACTGAAGCTTTCTTT. This translates into CASSNGHLTVTEAFF.

The V and J genes are TRBV9 and TRBJ1-3; D gene unclear. Per germline, CDR1 SGDLS and CDR2 YYNGEE. The CDR3 is made up of 15 amino acids. The V end lost 4 bases, the J end lost 0 bases, and 11 bases lay between the germline ends. Here the CDR3 reads CASSLTASSGNTIYF. CDR3 nucleotide sequence: TGTGCCAGCAGCCTAACAGCTAGCTCTGGAAACACCATATATTTT.

The chain recombines TRBV6-5 with TRBJ2-1; D uncertain. The length of the CDR3 is 13 residues. In germline, CDR1 is MNHEY, CDR2 SVGAGI. V lost 6 bases and J lost 7, with 13 bases in between. The CDR3: CASRLWGPNEQFF. In DNA form, the CDR3 reads TGTGCCAGCAGACTCTGGGGTCCTAATGAGCAGTTCTTC.

The V and J genes are TRBV4-1 and TRBJ1-5, with unresolved D. Germline V gene sequence: CDR1 MGHRA, CDR2 YSYEKL. Trimming pared 0 bases from V and 3 bases from J, leaving 9 bases between. The CDR3 sequence is 15 residues long. CDR3 sequence: CASSQEVQFNQPQHF. The CDR3 bases are TGCGCCAGCAGCCAAGAGGTCCAGTTCAATCAGCCCCAGCATTTT.

The CDR3 DNA sequence: TGTGCCAGCAGCTTAATGTCGGGCGGGGGGGCTTCAGATACGCAGTATTTT. Translation: CASSLMSGGGASDTQYF. The chain is built from TRBV11-2 and TRBJ2-3; TRBD2 agrees at 9 bases. The germline CDR1 and CDR2 sequences are SGHAT and FQNNGV. The V and J ends lost 2 bases and 4 bases, in that order; junction bases with no gene match: 10. The CDR3 contains 17 residues.

The genes are TRBV24-1 and TRBJ1-2, with TRBD1 as a possible D gene (5 bases). CDR1 and CDR2 from the germline V gene are KGHDR and SFDVKD. CDR3 length: 11 residues. CDR3 region: CVSRGEHGYTF. The CDR3 coding sequence is TGTGTCTCACGGGGGGAACATGGCTACACCTTC.

The chain has TRBV2 and TRBJ2-7; D remains ambiguous. There are 13 residues in the CDR3. V dropped 5 bases and J dropped 0 bases, with 8 bases sitting between them. The germline CDR1 and CDR2 sequences are SNHLY and FYNNEI. DNA for the CDR3: TGTGCCAGCAGTAACAGAATCTCCTACGAGCAGTACTTC. This encodes CASSNRISYEQYF. Full variable domain (rest looked up from reference TRBV2 and TRBJ2-7): EPEVTQTPSHQVTQMGQEVILRCVPISNHLYFYWYRQILGQKVEFLVSFYNNEISEKSEIFDDQFSVERPDGSNFTLKIRSTKLEDSAMYFCASSNRISYEQYFGPGTRLTVT.

The chain recombines TRBV19 with TRBJ2-1; D might be TRBD2 (6 bases). The ends were cut back, 3 bases at V and 3 bases at J, with 12 bases in the middle. This CDR3 region has 15 residues. Germline V gene lookup returns CDR1 LNHDA and CDR2 SQIVND (reference sequence). The CDR3 bases are TGTGCCAGTAGTATCGGGGGAAGTAACTACAATGAGCAGTTCTTC. It encodes CASSIGGSNYNEQFF.

The chain recombines TRBV12-2 with TRBJ1-5. TRBV12-2 is described as a pseudogene. The CDR3 covers 19 residues. Written as DNA, the CDR3 is TGTGCAAGTCGCTTAGCGCTCCCGCCGCCGGGACGGGACAATCAGCCCCAGCATTTT. This gives the protein CASRLALPPPGRDNQPQHF.